One TCR beta chain is described in this entry. V lost 4 bases and J lost 4; bases outside the gene matches: 15. The length of the CDR3 is 17 residues. Germline V CDR1 and CDR2: SGHDT, YYEEEE. These data belong to a study of blood T cell repertoires in COVID-19. Study background: The United States, Italy and Spain provided the acute and convalescent COVID-19 samples.

As originally analysed: It was from reference gene primer amplification that nucleated cell counts were estimated. Produced via immunoSEQ multiplex PCR; TCRdb's table is partial and in-frame only. For V, J and clone size, that table is used; D and trimming come from the DNA. The sample consists of 65,000 to 80,000 clones, more than 75% of them appearing once. Sequenced sample: peripheral blood. The sequence derives from a human donor in a cohort sampled during active COVID-19. The chain is built from TRBV5-6 and TRBJ2-3; 7 positions agree with TRBD1. The CDR3 region has the DNA TGTGCCAGCAGCCTTAAAACAGGGGCGCCTGGCGCAGATACGCAGTATTTT. Protein sequence: CASSLKTGAPGADTQYF. The full variable domain, with the rest looked up from reference TRBV5-6 and TRBJ2-3, is DAGVTQSPTHLIKTRGQQVTLRCSPKSGHDTVSWYQQALGQGPQFIFQYYEEEERQRGNFPDRFSGHQFPNYSSELNVNALLLGDSALYLCASSLKTGAPGADTQYFGPGTRLTVL.